Below, one T cell receptor beta chain is given with its context. Antigen specificity is unknown. This record comes from a study of T cells and Merkel cell carcinoma outcomes. Study-wide points: Repertoire plus T-cell density reportedly predicted Merkel cell carcinoma outcomes.

The junction had 10 bases not matched to a gene; V was cut back by 5 bases and J by 3 bases. The CDR3 loop spans 16 amino acids. The germline gives CDR1 SGHNT, CDR2 YYREEE (reference sequence). Measured with immunoSEQ multiplex PCR; TCRdb has only the in-frame clones, and not every one. The table lists 2,000 to 2,500 clones, more than 90% of them singletons. The chain uses TRBV5-4 and TRBJ2-2; 7 nucleotides align to TRBD2. The specimen sequenced was tumor tissue from Merkel cell carcinoma. The TCR was taken from a human donor with Merkel cell carcinoma. The CDR3 loop is CASSPGLTGHTGELFF. In nucleotides, the CDR3 is TGTGCCAGCAGTCCGGGACTAACGGGACACACCGGGGAGCTGTTTTTT. Full variable domain (missing parts from reference TRBV5-4 and TRBJ2-2): ETGVTQSPTHLIKTRGQQVTLRCSSQSGHNTVSWYQQALGQGPQFIFQYYREEENGRGNFPPRFSGLQFPNYSSELNVNALELDDSALYLCASSPGLTGHTGELFFGEGSRLTVL.